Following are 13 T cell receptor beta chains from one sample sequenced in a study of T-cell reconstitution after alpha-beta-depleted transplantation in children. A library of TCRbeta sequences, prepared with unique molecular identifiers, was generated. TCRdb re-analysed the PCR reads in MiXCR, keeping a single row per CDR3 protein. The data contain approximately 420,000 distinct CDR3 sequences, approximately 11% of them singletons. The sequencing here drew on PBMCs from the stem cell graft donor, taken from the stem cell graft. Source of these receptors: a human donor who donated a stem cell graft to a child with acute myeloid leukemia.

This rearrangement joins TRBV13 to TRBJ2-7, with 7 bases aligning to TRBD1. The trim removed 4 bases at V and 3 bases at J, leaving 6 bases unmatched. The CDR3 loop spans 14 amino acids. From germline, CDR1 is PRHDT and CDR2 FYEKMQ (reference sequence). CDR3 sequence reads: CASSSGTENYEQYV. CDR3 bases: TGTGCCAGCAGCTCCGGGACAGAAAACTACGAGCAGTACGTC.

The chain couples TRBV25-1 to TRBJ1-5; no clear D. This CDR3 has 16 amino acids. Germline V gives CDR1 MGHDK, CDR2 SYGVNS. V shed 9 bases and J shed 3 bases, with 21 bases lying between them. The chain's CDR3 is CARPNGRGSHNQPQHF. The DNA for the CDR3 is TGTGCCAGACCCAACGGACGGGGATCCCACAATCAGCCCCAGCATTTT.

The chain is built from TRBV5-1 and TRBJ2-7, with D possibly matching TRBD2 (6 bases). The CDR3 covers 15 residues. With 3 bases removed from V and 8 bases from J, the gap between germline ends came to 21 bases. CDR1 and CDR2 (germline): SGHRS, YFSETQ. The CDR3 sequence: CASSSLEGPRMQQYF. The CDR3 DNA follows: TGCGCCAGCAGCTCATTGGAGGGACCGAGGATGCAGCAGTACTTC.

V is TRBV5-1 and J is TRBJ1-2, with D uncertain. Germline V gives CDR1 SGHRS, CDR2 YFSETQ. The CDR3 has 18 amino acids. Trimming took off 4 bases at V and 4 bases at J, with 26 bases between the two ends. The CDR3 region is CASSQDPAGPGALYGYTF. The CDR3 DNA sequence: TGCGCCAGCAGCCAAGACCCCGCCGGGCCAGGTGCCCTCTATGGCTACACCTTC.

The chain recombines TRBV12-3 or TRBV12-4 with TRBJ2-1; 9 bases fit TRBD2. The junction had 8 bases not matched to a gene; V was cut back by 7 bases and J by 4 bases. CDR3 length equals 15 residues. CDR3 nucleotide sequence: TGTGCCAGCACTAACCGGCGGGAGGGGTACAATGAGCAGTTCTTC. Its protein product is CASTNRREGYNEQFF.

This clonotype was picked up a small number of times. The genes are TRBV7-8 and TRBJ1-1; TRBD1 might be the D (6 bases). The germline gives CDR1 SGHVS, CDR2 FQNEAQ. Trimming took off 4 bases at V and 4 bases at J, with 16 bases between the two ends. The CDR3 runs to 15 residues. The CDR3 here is CASSSYRQEGTEAFF. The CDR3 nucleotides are TGTGCCAGCAGCTCTTATCGACAGGAGGGCACTGAAGCTTTCTTT.

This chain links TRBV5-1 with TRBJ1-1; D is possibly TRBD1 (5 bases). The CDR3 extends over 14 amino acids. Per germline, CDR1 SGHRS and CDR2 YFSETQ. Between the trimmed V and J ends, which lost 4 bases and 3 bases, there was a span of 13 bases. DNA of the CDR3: TGCGCCAGCAGCCCAGGGACGGGGGACACTGAAGCTTTCTTT. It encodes CASSPGTGDTEAFF.

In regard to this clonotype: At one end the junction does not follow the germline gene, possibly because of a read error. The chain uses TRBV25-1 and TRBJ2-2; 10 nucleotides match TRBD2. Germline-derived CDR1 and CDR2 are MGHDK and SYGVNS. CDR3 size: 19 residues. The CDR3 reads CASSEYPGTSELNPGELFF. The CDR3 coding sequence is TGTGCCAGCAGTGAATATCCCGGGACTAGCGAATTGAACCCCGGGGAGCTGTTTTTT.

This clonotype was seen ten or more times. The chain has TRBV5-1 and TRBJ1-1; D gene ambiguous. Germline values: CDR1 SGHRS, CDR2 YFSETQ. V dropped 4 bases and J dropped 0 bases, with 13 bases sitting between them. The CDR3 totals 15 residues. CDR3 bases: TGCGCCAGCAGCCCGTCGGCGGGAATGAACACTGAAGCTTTCTTT. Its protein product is CASSPSAGMNTEAFF.

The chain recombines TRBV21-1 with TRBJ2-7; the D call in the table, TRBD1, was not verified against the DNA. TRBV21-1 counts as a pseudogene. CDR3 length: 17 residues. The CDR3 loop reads CASSLPDRGKLSYEQYF. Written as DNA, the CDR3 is TGTGCCAGCAGCTTACCGGACAGGGGGAAACTCTCCTACGAGCAGTACTTC.

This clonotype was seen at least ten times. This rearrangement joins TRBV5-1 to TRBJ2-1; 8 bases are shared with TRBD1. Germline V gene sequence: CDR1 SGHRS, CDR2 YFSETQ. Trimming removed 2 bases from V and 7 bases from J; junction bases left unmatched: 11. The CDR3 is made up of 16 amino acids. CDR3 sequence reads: CASSLNGQGAGNEQFF. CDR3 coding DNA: TGCGCCAGCAGCTTAAACGGGCAGGGGGCAGGGAATGAGCAGTTCTTC. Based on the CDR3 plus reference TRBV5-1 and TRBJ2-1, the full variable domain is KAGVTQTPRYLIKTRGQQVTLSCSPISGHRSVSWYQQTPGQGLQFLFEYFSETQRNKGNFPGRFSGRQFSNSRSEMNVSTLELGDSALYLCASSLNGQGAGNEQFFGPGTRLTVL.

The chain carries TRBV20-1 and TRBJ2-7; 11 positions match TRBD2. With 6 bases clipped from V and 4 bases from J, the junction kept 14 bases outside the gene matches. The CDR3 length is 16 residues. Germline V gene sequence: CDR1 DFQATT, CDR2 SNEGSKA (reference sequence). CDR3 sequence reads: CSATTSTSGSTYEQYF. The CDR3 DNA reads TGCAGTGCCACTACTTCTACTAGCGGGAGTACTTACGAGCAGTACTTC.

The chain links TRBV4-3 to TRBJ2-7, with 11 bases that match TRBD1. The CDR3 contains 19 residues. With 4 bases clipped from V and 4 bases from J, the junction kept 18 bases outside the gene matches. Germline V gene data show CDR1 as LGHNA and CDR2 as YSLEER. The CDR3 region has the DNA TGCGCCAGCAGCCCCTCACACCCTCACGGACAGGGGGCTGGTTACGAGCAGTACTTC. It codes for CASSPSHPHGQGAGYEQYF.